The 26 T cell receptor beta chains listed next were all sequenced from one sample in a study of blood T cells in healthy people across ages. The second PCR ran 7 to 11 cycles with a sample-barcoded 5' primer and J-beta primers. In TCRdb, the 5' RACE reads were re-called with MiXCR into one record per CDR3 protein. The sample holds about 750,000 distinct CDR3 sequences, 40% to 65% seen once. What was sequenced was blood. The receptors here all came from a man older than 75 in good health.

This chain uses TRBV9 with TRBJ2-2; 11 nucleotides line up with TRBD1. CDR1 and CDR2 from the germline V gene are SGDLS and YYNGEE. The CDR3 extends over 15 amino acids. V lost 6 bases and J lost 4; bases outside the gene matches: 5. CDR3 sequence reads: CASTGQGEFTGELFF. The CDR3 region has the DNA TGTGCCAGCACGGGACAGGGGGAGTTCACCGGGGAGCTGTTTTTT.

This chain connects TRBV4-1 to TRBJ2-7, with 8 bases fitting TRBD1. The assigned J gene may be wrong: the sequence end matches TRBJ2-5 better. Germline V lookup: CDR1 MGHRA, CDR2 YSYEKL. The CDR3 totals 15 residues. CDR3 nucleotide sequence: TGCGCCAGCAGCCAAGGACAGGGGAGAGGGGAGACCCAGTACTTC. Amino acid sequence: CASSQGQGRGETQYF.

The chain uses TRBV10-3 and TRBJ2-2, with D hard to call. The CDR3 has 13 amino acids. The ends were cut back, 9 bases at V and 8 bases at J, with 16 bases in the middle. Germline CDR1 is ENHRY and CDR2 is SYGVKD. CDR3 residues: CAILKAPPGELFF. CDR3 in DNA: TGTGCCATACTGAAAGCCCCACCGGGGGAGCTGTTTTTT.

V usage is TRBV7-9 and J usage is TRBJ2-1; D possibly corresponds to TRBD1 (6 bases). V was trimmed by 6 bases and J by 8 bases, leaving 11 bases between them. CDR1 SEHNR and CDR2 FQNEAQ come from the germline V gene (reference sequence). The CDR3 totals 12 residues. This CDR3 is CASRSGDHEQFF. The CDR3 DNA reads TGTGCCAGCAGGTCAGGGGACCATGAGCAGTTCTTC.

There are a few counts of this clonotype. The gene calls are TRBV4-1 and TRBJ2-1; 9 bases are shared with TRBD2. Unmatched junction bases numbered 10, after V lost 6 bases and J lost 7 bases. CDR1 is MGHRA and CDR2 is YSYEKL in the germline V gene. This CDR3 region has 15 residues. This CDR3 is CASRGLAGAFNEQFF. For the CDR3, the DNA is TGCGCCAGCAGAGGATTAGCGGGAGCCTTTAATGAGCAGTTCTTC.

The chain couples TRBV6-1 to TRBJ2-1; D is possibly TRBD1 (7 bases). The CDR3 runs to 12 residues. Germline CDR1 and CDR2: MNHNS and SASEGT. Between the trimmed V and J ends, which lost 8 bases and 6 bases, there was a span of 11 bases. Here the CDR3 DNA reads TGTGCCAGCGACAGGGAGGTCAATGAGCAGTTCTTC. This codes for CASDREVNEQFF.

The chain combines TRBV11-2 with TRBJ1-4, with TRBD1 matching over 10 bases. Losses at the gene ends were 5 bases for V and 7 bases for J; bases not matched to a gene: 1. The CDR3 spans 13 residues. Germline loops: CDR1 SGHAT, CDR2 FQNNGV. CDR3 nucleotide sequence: TGTGCCAGCAGCCGGGACAGGGGTGAAAAACTGTTTTTT. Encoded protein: CASSRDRGEKLFF.

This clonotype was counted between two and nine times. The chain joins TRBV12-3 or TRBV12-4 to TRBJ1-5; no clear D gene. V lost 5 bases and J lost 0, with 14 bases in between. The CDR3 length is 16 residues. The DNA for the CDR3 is TGTGCCAGCAGTGTGTCGGGCAGACATAGCAATCAGCCCCAGCATTTT. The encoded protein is CASSVSGRHSNQPQHF.

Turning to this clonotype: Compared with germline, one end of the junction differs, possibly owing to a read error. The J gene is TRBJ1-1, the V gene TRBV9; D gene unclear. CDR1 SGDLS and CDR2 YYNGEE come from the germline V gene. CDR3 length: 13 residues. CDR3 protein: CASNVGPYSEAFF. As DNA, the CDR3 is TGTGCCAGCAACGTAGGACCGTACAGTGAAGCTTTCTTT.

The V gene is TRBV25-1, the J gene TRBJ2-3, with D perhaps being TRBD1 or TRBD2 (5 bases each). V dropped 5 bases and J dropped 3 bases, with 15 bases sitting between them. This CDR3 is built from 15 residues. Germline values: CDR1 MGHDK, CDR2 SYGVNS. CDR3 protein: CASSQKGWGTDTQYF. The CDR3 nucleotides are TGTGCCAGCAGTCAAAAGGGATGGGGGACAGATACGCAGTATTTT. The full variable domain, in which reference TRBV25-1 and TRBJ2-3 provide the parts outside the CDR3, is EADIYQTPRYLVIGTGKKITLECSQTMGHDKMYWYQQDPGMELHLIHYSYGVNSTEKGDLSSESTVSRIRTEHFPLTLESARPSHTSQYLCASSQKGWGTDTQYFGPGTRLTVL.

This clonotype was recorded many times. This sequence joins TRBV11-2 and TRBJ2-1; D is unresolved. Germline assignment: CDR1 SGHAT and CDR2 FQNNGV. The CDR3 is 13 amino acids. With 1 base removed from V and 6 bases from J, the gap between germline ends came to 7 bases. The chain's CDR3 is CASSLVIVNEQFF. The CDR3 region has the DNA TGTGCCAGCAGCTTAGTGATCGTCAATGAGCAGTTCTTC.

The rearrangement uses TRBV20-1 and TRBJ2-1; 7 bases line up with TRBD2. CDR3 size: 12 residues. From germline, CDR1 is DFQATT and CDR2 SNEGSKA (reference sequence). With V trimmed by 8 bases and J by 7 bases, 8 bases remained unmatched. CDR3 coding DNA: TGCAGTTTCGGGACTATGGAGAATGAGCAGTTCTTC. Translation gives CSFGTMENEQFF.

The CDR3 DNA follows: TGCGCCAGCGGACAGCCCTTGGACGGGGAGCTGTTTTTT. This translates into CASGQPLDGELFF. The chain carries TRBV4-1 and TRBJ2-2, with D possibly TRBD1 on 6 matching bases. The CDR3 extends over 13 amino acids. Germline V gene sequence: CDR1 MGHRA, CDR2 YSYEKL. Trimming took 8 bases from V and 7 from J, leaving 14 bases between them.

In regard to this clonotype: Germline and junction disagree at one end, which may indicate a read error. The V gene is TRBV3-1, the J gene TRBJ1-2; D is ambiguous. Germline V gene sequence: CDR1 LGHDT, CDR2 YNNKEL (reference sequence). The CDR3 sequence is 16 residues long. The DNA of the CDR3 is TGTGCCAGCACCCAAACAAACGGGCGGGCGAACTATGGCTACACCTTC. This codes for CASTQTNGRANYGYTF.

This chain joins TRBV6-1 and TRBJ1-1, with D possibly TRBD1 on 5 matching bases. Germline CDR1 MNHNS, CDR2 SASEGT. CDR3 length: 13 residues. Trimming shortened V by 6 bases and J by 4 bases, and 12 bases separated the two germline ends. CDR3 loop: CASSQTAITEAFF. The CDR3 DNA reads TGTGCCAGCAGCCAGACAGCAATCACTGAAGCTTTCTTT.

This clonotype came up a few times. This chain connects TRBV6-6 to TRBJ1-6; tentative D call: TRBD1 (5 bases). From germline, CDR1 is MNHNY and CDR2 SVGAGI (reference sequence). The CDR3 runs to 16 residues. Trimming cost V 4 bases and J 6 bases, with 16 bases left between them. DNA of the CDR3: TGTGCCAGCAGTTCCTCCCTATGGGGGTTTAATTCACCCCTCCACTTT. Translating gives CASSSSLWGFNSPLHF.

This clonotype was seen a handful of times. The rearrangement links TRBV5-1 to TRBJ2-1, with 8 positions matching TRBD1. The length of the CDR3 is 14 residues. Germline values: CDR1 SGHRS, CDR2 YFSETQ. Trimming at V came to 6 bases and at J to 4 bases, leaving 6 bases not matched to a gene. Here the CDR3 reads CASTRDRLYNEQFF. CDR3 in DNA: TGCGCCAGCACCCGGGACAGGCTGTACAATGAGCAGTTCTTC.

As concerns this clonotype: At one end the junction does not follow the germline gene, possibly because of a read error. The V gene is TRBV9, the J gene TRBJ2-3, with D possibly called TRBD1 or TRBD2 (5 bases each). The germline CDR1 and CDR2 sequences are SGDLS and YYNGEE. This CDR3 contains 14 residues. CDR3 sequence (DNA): TGTGCCGGCAGCTTCCCCTGGGAGACAGACAACGCGTATTTT. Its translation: CAGSFPWETDNAYF.

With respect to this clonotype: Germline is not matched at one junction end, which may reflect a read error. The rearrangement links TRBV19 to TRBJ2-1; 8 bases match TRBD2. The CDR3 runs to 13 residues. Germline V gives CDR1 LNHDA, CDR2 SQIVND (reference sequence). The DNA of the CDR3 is TGTGCCGCCGGGGGGGGAGCCTACGATGAGCAGTTCTTC. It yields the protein CAAGGGAYDEQFF. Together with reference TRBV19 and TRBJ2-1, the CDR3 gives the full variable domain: DGGITQSPKYLFRKEGQNVTLSCEQNLNHDAMYWYRQDPGQGLRLIYYSQIVNDFQKGDIAEGYSVSREKKESFPLTVTSAQKNPTAFYLCAAGGGAYDEQFFGPGTRLTVL.

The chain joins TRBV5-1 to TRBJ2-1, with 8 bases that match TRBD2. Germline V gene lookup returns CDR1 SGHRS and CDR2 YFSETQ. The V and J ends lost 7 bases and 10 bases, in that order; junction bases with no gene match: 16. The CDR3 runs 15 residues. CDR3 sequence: CASGWAPAGVTEQFF. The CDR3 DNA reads TGCGCCAGCGGATGGGCACCAGCGGGAGTTACGGAGCAGTTCTTC.

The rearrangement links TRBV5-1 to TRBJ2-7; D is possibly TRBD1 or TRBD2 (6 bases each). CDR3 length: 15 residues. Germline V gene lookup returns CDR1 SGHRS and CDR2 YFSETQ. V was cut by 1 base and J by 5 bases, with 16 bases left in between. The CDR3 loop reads CASSLRGAWNDEQYF. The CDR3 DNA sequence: TGCGCCAGCAGCTTGAGGGGGGCATGGAACGACGAGCAGTACTTC. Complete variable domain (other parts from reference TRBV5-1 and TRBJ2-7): KAGVTQTPRYLIKTRGQQVTLSCSPISGHRSVSWYQQTPGQGLQFLFEYFSETQRNKGNFPGRFSGRQFSNSRSEMNVSTLELGDSALYLCASSLRGAWNDEQYFGPGTRLTVT.

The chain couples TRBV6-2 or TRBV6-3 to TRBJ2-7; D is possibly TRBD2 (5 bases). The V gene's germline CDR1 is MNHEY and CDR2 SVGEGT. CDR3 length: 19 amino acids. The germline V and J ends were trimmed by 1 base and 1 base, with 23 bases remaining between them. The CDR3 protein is CASSYFTGRSGFSSYEQYF. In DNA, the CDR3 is TGTGCCAGCAGTTACTTTACCGGGCGCAGCGGATTTAGTTCCTACGAGCAGTACTTC.

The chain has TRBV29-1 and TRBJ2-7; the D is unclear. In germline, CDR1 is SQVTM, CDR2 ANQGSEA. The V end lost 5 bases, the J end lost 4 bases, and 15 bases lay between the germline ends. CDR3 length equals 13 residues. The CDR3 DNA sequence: TGCAGCGTTACGTACAGCTCTGGGTACGAGCAGTACTTC. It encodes CSVTYSSGYEQYF.

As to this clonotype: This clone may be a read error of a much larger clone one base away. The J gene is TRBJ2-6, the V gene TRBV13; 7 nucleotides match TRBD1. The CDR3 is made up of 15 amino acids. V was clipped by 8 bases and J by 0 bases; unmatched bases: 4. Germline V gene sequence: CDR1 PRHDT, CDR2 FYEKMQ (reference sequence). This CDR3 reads CASGRDSSGANVLTF. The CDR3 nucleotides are TGTGCCAGCGGCCGGGACAGCTCTGGGGCCAACGTCCTGACTTTC.

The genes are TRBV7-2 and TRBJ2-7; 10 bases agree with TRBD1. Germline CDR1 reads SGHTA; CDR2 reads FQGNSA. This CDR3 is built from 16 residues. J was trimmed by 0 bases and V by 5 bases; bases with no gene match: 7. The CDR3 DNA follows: TGTGCCAGCAGCGTCACCGGGACAGGGGCCTCCTACGAGCAGTACTTC. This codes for CASSVTGTGASYEQYF.

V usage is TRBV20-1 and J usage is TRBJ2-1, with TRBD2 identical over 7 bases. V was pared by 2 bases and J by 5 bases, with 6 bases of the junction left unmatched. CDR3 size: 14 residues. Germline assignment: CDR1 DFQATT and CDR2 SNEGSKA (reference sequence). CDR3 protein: CSARRLAGHNEQFF. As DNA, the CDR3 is TGCAGTGCTAGAAGGTTAGCGGGCCACAATGAGCAGTTCTTC.